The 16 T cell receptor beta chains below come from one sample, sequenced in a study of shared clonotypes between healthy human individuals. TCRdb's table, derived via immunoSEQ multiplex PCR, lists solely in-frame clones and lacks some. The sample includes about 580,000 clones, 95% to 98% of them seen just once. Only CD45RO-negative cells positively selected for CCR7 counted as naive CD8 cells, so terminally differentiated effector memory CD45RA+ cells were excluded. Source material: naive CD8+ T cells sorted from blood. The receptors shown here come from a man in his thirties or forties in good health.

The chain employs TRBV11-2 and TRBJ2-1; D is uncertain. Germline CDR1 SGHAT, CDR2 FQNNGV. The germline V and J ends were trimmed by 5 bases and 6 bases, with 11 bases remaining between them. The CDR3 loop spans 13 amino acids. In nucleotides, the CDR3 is TGTGCCAGCAGCCCGGAAGTAGGCAATGAGCAGTTCTTC. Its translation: CASSPEVGNEQFF.

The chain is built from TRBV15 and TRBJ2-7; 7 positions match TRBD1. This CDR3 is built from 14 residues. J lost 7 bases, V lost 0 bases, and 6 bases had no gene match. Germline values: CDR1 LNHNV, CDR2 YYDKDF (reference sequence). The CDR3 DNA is TGTGCCACCAGCAGAGACCCCCCGACAGGGGAGCAGTACTTC. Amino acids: CATSRDPPTGEQYF. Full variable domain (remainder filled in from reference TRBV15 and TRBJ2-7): DAMVIQNPRYQVTQFGKPVTLSCSQTLNHNVMYWYQQKSSQAPKLLFHYYDKDFNNEADTPDNFQSRRPNTSFCFLDIRSPGLGDTAMYLCATSRDPPTGEQYFGPGTRLTVT.

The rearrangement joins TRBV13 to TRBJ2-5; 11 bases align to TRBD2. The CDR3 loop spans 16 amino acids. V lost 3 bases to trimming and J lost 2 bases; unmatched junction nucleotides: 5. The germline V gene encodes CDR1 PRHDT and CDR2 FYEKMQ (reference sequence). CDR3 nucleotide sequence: TGTGCCAGCAGCTTGAGGACTAGCGGGCTGCAAGAGACCCAGTACTTC. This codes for CASSLRTSGLQETQYF.

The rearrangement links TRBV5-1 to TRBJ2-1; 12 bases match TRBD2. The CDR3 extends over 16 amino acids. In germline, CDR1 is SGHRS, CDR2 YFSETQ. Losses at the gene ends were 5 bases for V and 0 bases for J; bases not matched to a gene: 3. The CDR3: CASSWGLAGSYNEQFF. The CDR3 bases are TGCGCCAGCAGTTGGGGACTAGCGGGCTCCTACAATGAGCAGTTCTTC.

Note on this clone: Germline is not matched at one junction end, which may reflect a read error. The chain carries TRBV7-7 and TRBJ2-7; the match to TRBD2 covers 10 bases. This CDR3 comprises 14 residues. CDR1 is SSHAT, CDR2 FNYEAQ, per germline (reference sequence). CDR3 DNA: TGTGCTAGCAGCTTAGCGGGAGGATCGGACGAGCAGTACTTC. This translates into CASSLAGGSDEQYF.

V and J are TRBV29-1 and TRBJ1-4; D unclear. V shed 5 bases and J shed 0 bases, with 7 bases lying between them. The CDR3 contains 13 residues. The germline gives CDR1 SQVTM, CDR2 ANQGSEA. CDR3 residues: CSVRPATNEKLFF. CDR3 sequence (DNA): TGCAGCGTTAGGCCTGCAACTAATGAAAAACTGTTTTTT.

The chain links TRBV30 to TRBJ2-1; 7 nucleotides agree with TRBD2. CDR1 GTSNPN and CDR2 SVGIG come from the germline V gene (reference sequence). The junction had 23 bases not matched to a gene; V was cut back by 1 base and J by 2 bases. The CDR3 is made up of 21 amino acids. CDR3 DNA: TGTGCCTGGAGTGCACCTCTTCACACCCTTCCACGGGAGGACACCTACAATGAGCAGTTCTTC. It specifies CAWSAPLHTLPREDTYNEQFF. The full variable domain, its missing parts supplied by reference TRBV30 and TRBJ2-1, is SQTIHQWPATLVQPVGSPLSLECTVEGTSNPNLYWYRQAAGRGLQLLFYSVGIGQISSEVPQNLSASRPQDRQFILSSKKLLLSDSGFYLCAWSAPLHTLPREDTYNEQFFGPGTRLTVL.

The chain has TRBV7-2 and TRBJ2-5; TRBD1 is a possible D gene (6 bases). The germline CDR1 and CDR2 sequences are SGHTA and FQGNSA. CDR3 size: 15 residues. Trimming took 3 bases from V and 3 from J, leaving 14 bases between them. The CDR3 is CASSLRQAREETQYF. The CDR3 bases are TGTGCCAGCAGCTTGCGACAGGCCCGCGAAGAGACCCAGTACTTC. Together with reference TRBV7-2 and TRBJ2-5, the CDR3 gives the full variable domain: GAGVSQSPSNKVTEKGKDVELRCDPISGHTALYWYRQSLGQGLEFLIYFQGNSAPDKSGLPSDRFSAERTGGSVSTLTIQRTQQEDSAVYLCASSLRQAREETQYFGPGTRLLVL.

The CDR3 loop is CASSEHLGLAQETQYF. The DNA of the CDR3 is TGTGCCAGCAGTGAGCATTTGGGACTAGCACAAGAGACCCAGTACTTC. The chain links TRBV6-1 to TRBJ2-5; 9 bases match TRBD2. With V trimmed by 3 bases and J by 2 bases, 7 bases remained unmatched. Germline-derived CDR1 and CDR2 are MNHNS and SASEGT. The CDR3 covers 16 residues.

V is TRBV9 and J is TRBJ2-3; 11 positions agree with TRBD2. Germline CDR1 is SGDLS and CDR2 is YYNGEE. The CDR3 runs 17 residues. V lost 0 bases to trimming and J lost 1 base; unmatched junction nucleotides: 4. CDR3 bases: TGTGCCAGCAGCGTAGTGACTAGCGGGACCGGCACAGATACGCAGTATTTT. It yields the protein CASSVVTSGTGTDTQYF.

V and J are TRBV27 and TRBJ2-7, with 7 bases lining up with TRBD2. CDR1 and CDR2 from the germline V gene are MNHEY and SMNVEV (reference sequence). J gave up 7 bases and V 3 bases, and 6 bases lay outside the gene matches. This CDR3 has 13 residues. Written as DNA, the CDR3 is TGTGCCAGCAGTTTCGGACTAGTAGGTGAGCAGTACTTC. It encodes CASSFGLVGEQYF.

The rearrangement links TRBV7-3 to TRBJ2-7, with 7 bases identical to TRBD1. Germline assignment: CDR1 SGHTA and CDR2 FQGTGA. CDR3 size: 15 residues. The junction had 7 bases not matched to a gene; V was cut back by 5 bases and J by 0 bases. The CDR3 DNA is TGTGCCAGCAGCCCCGGGACAGCGAGCTCCTACGAGCAGTACTTC. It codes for CASSPGTASSYEQYF.

In nucleotides, the CDR3 is TGTGCCAGCAGCTCCTCCAACCAAGCAGGGCTCGAGCAGTACTTC. As protein: CASSSSNQAGLEQYF. The chain combines TRBV7-9 with TRBJ2-7, with D tentatively TRBD1 (5 bases). Trimming removed 4 bases at V and 6 bases at J, with 19 bases between. Germline V gene sequence: CDR1 SEHNR, CDR2 FQNEAQ (reference sequence). The CDR3 is 15 amino acids.

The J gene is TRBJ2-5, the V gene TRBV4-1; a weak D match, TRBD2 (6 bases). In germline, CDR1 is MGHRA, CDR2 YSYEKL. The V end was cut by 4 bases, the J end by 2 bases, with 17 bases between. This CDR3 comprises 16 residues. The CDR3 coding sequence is TGCGCCAGCAGCCCCGGCGGCGTAGCGGAACAAGAGACCCAGTACTTC. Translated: CASSPGGVAEQETQYF.

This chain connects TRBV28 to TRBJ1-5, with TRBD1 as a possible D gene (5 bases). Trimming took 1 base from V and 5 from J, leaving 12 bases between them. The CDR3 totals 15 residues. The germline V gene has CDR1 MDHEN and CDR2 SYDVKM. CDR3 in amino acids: CASSLSWDGDQPQHF. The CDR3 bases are TGTGCCAGCAGTTTATCGTGGGACGGGGATCAGCCCCAGCATTTT.

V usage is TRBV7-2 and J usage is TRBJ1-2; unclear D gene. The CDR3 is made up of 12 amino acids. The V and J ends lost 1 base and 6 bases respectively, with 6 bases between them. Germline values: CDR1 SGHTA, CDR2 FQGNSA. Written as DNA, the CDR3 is TGTGCCAGCAGCTTAGTGACGGATGGCTACACCTTC. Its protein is CASSLVTDGYTF.